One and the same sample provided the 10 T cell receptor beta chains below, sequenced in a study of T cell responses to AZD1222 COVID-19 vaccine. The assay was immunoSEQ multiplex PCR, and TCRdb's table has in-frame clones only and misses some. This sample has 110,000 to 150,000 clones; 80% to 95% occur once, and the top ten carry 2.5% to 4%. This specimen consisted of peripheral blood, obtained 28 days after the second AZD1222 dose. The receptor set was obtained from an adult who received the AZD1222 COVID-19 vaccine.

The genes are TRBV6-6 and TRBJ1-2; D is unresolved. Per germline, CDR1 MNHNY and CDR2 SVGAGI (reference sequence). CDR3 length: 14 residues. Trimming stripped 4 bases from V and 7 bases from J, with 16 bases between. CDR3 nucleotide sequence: TGTGCCAGCAGTTTATTAGGGAAGTACGGTGGCTACACCTTC. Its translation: CASSLLGKYGGYTF.

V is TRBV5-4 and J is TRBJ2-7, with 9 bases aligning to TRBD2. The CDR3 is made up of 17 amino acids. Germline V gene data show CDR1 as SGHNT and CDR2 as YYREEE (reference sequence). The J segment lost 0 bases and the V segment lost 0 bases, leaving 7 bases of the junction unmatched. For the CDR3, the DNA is TGTGCCAGCAGCTTGGAGGTCGCGGGAGGGAGCTCCTACGAGCAGTACTTC. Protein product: CASSLEVAGGSSYEQYF.

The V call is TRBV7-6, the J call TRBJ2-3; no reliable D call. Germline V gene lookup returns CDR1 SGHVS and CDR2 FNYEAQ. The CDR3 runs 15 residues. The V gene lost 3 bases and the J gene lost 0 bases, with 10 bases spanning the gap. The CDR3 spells CASSFRGASTDTQYF. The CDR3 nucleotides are TGTGCCAGCAGCTTTCGCGGTGCTAGCACAGATACGCAGTATTTT.

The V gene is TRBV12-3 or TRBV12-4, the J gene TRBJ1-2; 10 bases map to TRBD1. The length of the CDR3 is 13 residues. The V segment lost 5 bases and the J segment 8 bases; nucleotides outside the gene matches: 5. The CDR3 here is CASSPTGGFGYTF. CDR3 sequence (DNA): TGTGCCAGCAGTCCGACAGGGGGCTTCGGCTACACCTTC.

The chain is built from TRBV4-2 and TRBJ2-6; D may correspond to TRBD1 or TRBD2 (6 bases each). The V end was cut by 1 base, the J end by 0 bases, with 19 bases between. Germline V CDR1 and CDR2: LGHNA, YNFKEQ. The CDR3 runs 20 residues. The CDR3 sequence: CASSQVFGGARFSGANVLTF. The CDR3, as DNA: TGTGCCAGCAGCCAAGTTTTCGGGGGCGCGAGGTTCTCTGGGGCCAACGTCCTGACTTTC.

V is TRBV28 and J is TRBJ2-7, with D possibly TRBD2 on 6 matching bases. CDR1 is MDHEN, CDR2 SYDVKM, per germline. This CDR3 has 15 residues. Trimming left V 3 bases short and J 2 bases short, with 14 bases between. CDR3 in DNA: TGTGCCAGCAGTTTCGCGGGGAGAACCACCTACGAGCAGTACTTC. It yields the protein CASSFAGRTTYEQYF.

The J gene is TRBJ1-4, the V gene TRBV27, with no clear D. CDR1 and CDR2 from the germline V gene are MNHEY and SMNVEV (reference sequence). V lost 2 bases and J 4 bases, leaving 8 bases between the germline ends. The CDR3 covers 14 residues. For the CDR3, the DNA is TGTGCCAGCAGTTTAAAAGGTTTTAATGAAAAACTGTTTTTT. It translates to CASSLKGFNEKLFF.

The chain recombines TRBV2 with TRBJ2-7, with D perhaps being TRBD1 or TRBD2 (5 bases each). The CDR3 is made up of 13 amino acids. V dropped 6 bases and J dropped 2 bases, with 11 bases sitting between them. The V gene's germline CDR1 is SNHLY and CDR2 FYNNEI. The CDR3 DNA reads TGTGCCAGCAGCGGGACGGTTACCTACGAGCAGTACTTC. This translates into CASSGTVTYEQYF.

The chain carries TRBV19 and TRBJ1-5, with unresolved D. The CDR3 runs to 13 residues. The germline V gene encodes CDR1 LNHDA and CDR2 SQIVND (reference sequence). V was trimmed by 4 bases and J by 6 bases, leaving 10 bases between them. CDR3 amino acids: CASSTYTVQPQHF. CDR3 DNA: TGTGCCAGTAGTACCTACACGGTTCAGCCCCAGCATTTT.

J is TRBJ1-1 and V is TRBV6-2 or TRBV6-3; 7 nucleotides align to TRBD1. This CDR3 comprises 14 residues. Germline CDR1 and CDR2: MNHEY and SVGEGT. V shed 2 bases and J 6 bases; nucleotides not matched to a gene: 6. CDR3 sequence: CASSYVQGLAEAFF. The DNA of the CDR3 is TGTGCCAGCAGTTACGTACAGGGGCTCGCTGAAGCTTTCTTT.